These 18 T cell receptor beta chains were all obtained from the same sample, sequenced in a study of T cells in Graves' hyperthyroidism and ophthalmopathy. The investigators amplified TCR beta CDR3 regions from RNA transcripts. A set of HTBI primers served as the primers for a first-round RT-PCR of the TCR CDR3. Each CDR3 protein gets one entry after TCRdb re-called the multiplex PCR reads with MiXCR. Among about 560,000 distinct CDR3 sequences, about a sixth were seen once, and the ten largest hold more than 15%. The source material was blood. These receptors all stem from a woman aged 18 to 35 with Graves' hyperthyroidism.

This clonotype has only a few counts. The rearrangement uses TRBV6-4 and TRBJ2-2, with D possibly TRBD2 on 7 matching bases. Germline-derived CDR1 and CDR2 are MRHNA and SNTAGT. V was clipped by 3 bases and J by 0 bases, with 11 bases between them. The CDR3 is made up of 16 amino acids. The chain's CDR3 is CASSEGGTTNTGELFF. The CDR3 nucleotides are TGTGCCAGCAGTGAAGGGGGGACTACGAACACCGGGGAGCTGTTTTTT.

There are many counts of this clonotype. The chain links TRBV19 to TRBJ1-1; D is possibly TRBD1 (5 bases). Germline V gene lookup returns CDR1 LNHDA and CDR2 SQIVND (reference sequence). The CDR3 has 14 residues. The V end lost 1 base, the J end lost 1 base, and 7 bases lay between the germline ends. DNA of the CDR3: TGTGCCAGTAGTATAGCCAGGGCGAACACTGAAGCTTTCTTT. It yields the protein CASSIARANTEAFF.

This clonotype was detected ten times or more. This chain connects TRBV11-1 to TRBJ2-5; 9 bases agree with TRBD2. This CDR3 comprises 15 residues. The V gene's germline CDR1 is SGHAT and CDR2 FQDESV (reference sequence). Trimming at V came to 5 bases and at J to 5 bases, leaving 9 bases not matched to a gene. CDR3 sequence reads: CASSVPGLAGETQYF. In DNA form, the CDR3 reads TGTGCCAGCAGCGTCCCGGGACTAGCAGGGGAGACCCAGTACTTC.

Comments on this clonotype: At one end, the junction sequence differs from germline, possibly due to a read error. This sequence joins TRBV5-1 and TRBJ1-2, with D unclear. CDR3 length: 12 amino acids. Germline V lookup: CDR1 SGHRS, CDR2 YFSETQ. The chain's CDR3 is CASSLEGYGYIF. The CDR3 DNA reads as TGCGCCAGCAGCTTGGAGGGCTATGGCTACATCTTC. Full variable domain (outside the CDR3, taken from reference TRBV5-1 and TRBJ1-2): KAGVTQTPRYLIKTRGQQVTLSCSPISGHRSVSWYQQTPGQGLQFLFEYFSETQRNKGNFPGRFSGRQFSNSRSEMNVSTLELGDSALYLCASSLEGYGYIFGSGTRLTVV.

This clonotype was counted only a few times. The rearrangement joins TRBV19 to TRBJ1-2, with D possibly TRBD1 on 5 matching bases. The CDR3 spans 13 residues. The germline V gene has CDR1 LNHDA and CDR2 SQIVND (reference sequence). V lost 5 bases and J lost 5, with 12 bases in between. CDR3 sequence: CASSGTDEYGYTF. In DNA form, the CDR3 reads TGTGCCAGTAGTGGGACCGATGAGTATGGCTACACCTTC.

In its sample, this clonotype was seen a few times. This chain connects TRBV7-2 to TRBJ2-3; 14 bases agree with TRBD2. CDR3 length: 18 amino acids. Germline trimming cut 3 bases from V and 2 bases from J; bases unmatched to any gene: 7. Germline loops: CDR1 SGHTA, CDR2 FQGNSA. The chain's CDR3 is CASSFSSTSGGATDTQYF. CDR3 nucleotides: TGTGCCAGCAGCTTCTCCTCGACTAGCGGGGGGGCCACAGATACGCAGTATTTT.

The rearrangement joins TRBV29-1 to TRBJ2-5; 11 positions match TRBD2. The CDR3 spans 15 residues. CDR1 and CDR2 from the germline V gene are SQVTM and ANQGSEA. V shed 4 bases and J 5 bases; nucleotides not matched to a gene: 9. The CDR3 reads CSVGTSGGSGETQYF. The CDR3 DNA reads TGCAGCGTTGGTACTAGCGGGGGTTCCGGGGAGACCCAGTACTTC.

This clonotype was recorded a few times. This chain uses TRBV27 with TRBJ1-2; weak D call: TRBD1 (5 bases). The germline V gene encodes CDR1 MNHEY and CDR2 SMNVEV (reference sequence). Trimming stripped 6 bases from V and 3 bases from J, with 14 bases between. The CDR3 totals 14 residues. The CDR3: CASRKTTDYYGYTF. In nucleotides, the CDR3 is TGTGCCAGCAGGAAAACGACAGACTACTATGGCTACACCTTC.

This clonotype was found many times. The rearrangement uses TRBV18 and TRBJ2-3; no definite D call. The length of the CDR3 is 13 residues. Germline V CDR1 and CDR2: KGHSH, LQKENI. V lost 4 bases, J lost 5 bases, and 10 bases lay in between. CDR3 nucleotide sequence: TGTGCCAGCTCACTGGCTCTCAAAGATACGCAGTATTTT. Translating it yields CASSLALKDTQYF.

The table lists this clonotype with many counts. This chain joins TRBV24-1 and TRBJ2-1; the D is unclear. This CDR3 is built from 16 residues. V was clipped by 3 bases and J by 0 bases, with 11 bases between them. In germline, CDR1 is KGHDR, CDR2 SFDVKD. CDR3 protein: CATSDSERSSYNEQFF. The CDR3 nucleotides read TGTGCCACCAGTGATAGCGAGAGGAGCTCCTACAATGAGCAGTTCTTC.

This chain connects TRBV29-1 to TRBJ2-7, with TRBD2 as a possible D gene (7 bases). Per the germline V gene, CDR1 is SQVTM and CDR2 is ANQGSEA. The V gene lost 6 bases and the J gene lost 3 bases, with 15 bases spanning the gap. CDR3 length equals 13 residues. CDR3 coding DNA: TGCAGCGTGGTACGGGGGGCGAACTACGAGCAGTACTTC. This encodes CSVVRGANYEQYF.

A word on this clonotype: A read error may account for a junction end that differs from germline. This chain links TRBV7-2 with TRBJ1-5; no clear D gene. This CDR3 region has 14 residues. Per germline, CDR1 SGHTA and CDR2 FQGNSA. As DNA, the CDR3 is TGTGCCGGCAGCTTATTGGGAGCTGATCAGCCCCAGCATTTT. Translation: CAGSLLGADQPQHF.

In this sample, this clonotype turned up many times. The rearrangement joins TRBV27 to TRBJ2-1; 9 bases are shared with TRBD1. The V gene end was trimmed by 6 bases and the J gene end by 9 bases; junction bases not matched to a gene: 21. The CDR3 contains 18 residues. Germline CDR1 is MNHEY and CDR2 is SMNVEV (reference sequence). The CDR3 loop is CASSSVVFRGGTGFEQFF. In DNA form, the CDR3 reads TGTGCCAGCAGCTCCGTTGTTTTTCGTGGGGGGACAGGGTTTGAGCAGTTCTTC.

This clonotype was detected a few times. The chain uses TRBV28 and TRBJ2-5, with D possibly matching TRBD2 (5 bases). The germline gives CDR1 MDHEN, CDR2 SYDVKM. V was cut by 1 base and J by 11 bases, with 11 bases left in between. The CDR3 totals 12 residues. CDR3 nucleotide sequence: TGTGCCAGCAGTTTATTAGAGCTAGCTCAGTACTTC. Amino acids: CASSLLELAQYF.

At least ten counts were recorded for this clonotype. The CDR3 sequence is CASSQEGGQETQYF. DNA for the CDR3: TGTGCCAGCAGCCAAGAGGGGGGCCAAGAGACCCAGTACTTC. This chain connects TRBV3-1 to TRBJ2-5, with TRBD2 as a possible D gene (6 bases). The V gene's germline CDR1 is LGHDT and CDR2 YNNKEL (reference sequence). V lost 0 bases and J lost 1, with 6 bases in between. The CDR3 is 14 residues long.

For this clonotype: One end of the junction varies from germline; a read error may be responsible. The chain couples TRBV5-1 to TRBJ1-5, with 10 bases fitting TRBD1. Germline V gene lookup returns CDR1 SGHRS and CDR2 YFSETQ. This CDR3 is built from 15 residues. The CDR3 DNA is TGCGTCAGCAGCTCCGGGACAGGGGACAATCAGCCCCAGCATTTT. Encoded protein: CVSSSGTGDNQPQHF.

This clonotype was observed a handful of times. The CDR3 DNA follows: TGTGCCAGCAGCCAAGAACTAGTTGCCTACGAGCAGTACTTC. This sequence encodes CASSQELVAYEQYF. The chain joins TRBV14 to TRBJ2-7, with D tentatively TRBD2 (5 bases). The CDR3 sequence is 14 residues long. Germline CDR1 and CDR2: SGHDN and FVKESK. V lost 0 bases, J lost 2 bases, and 8 bases lay in between.

A note on this clonotype: Its ends do not fully match the called genes, so a read error is possible. The rearrangement links TRBV6-5 to TRBJ1-4; 7 bases line up with TRBD1. The CDR3 runs 17 residues. The germline V gene has CDR1 MNHEY and CDR2 SVGAGI. The CDR3 region is CASGYVPGQATNEKLFF. CDR3 DNA: TGTGCCAGCGGTTACGTCCCCGGACAGGCAACTAATGAAAAACTGTTTTTT.